This entry is about one T cell receptor (beta chain). What it recognizes is unknown. The CDR3 totals 16 residues. V dropped 5 bases and J dropped 0 bases, with 14 bases sitting between them. Germline CDR1 is LNHDA and CDR2 is SQIVND (reference sequence). The data belong to a study of cytomegalovirus exposure and HLA in healthy donors. The PCR had 60 Vbeta and 13 Jbeta primers. Method: immunoSEQ multiplex PCR; TCRdb's copy keeps in-frame clones and lacks some. The sample contains about 100,000 clones, more than 75% of which appear only once. Whole-study results and caveats: Presence/absence analyses supposed approximately even sequencing depth among donors. Among TCR beta chains, those listed as cytomegalovirus-associated numbered under 200. HLA allele associations emerged for about 16,000 TCR beta sequences in a later analysis, at 0.05 false discovery rate.

The chain links TRBV19 to TRBJ1-5; D unclear. The sequencing sample was made of PBMCs. The receptor was derived from a woman in her late teens or twenties in good health and CMV-seropositive. The CDR3 DNA reads TGTGCCAGTAGTGACCGGACGGGATATAGCAATCAGCCCCAGCATTTT. Amino acid sequence: CASSDRTGYSNQPQHF.